This T cell receptor beta chain was documented in a study of cytomegalovirus exposure and HLA in healthy donors. V dropped 4 bases and J dropped 4 bases, with 21 bases sitting between them. This CDR3 is built from 17 residues. Per the germline V gene, CDR1 is MGHDK and CDR2 is SYGVNS. This clone has just one count. PCR involved 60 Vbeta and 13 Jbeta primers. Profiled with immunoSEQ multiplex PCR; TCRdb holds only in-frame clones, not every one. The sample yields approximately 140,000 clones, around 77% seen once. The TCR sequence derives from an older woman in good health and CMV-seronegative. V usage is TRBV25-1 and J usage is TRBJ2-3; TRBD2 might be the D (5 bases). The material sequenced was PBMCs. The CDR3 nucleotides are TGTGCCAGCAGTGTTCCCTCTGCTCGACCCGGGGCAGATACGCAGTATTTT. Its protein is CASSVPSARPGADTQYF.